This TCR beta chain derives from a study of T cells expressing NK-cell markers. Germline CDR1 and CDR2: KGHDR and SFDVKD. The CDR3 consists of 15 residues. Using the 5' RACE reads, TCRdb records one entry per CDR3 protein without DNA. This repertoire includes about 460,000 distinct CDR3 sequences. The J gene is TRBJ2-2, the V gene TRBV24-1; TCRdb calls TRBD1, which cannot be checked without DNA. The sequence came from a woman in her forties or fifties in good health. The specimen sequenced was blood T cells: a sorted CD56 or NKG2C T cell subset, CD4+ or CD8+ T cells, or bulk PBMC T cells (not recorded which). CDR3: CATSKGTGATGELFF.